These 32 T cell receptor beta chains came from one sample sequenced in a study of blood T cell repertoires in COVID-19. Sequenced by immunoSEQ multiplex PCR; TCRdb stores in-frame clones only, minus some. This table has 65,000 to 95,000 clones, around 81% appearing once. Sequencing used peripheral blood. The receptors were gathered from a human donor in a cohort sampled during active COVID-19.

The J gene is TRBJ1-1, the V gene TRBV4-1; 7 bases map to TRBD1. The germline gives CDR1 MGHRA, CDR2 YSYEKL. The V segment lost 5 bases and the J segment 0 bases; nucleotides outside the gene matches: 3. The CDR3 runs 14 residues. The CDR3, as DNA: TGCGCCAGCAGCTCCAGGGGGGTGAACACTGAAGCTTTCTTT. The encoded protein is CASSSRGVNTEAFF.

The CDR3 is CASSHVAGSNEQFF. CDR3 nucleotide sequence: TGTGCCAGCAGCCATGTAGCGGGCTCTAATGAGCAGTTCTTC. V is TRBV3-1 (or the pseudogene TRBV3-2) and J is TRBJ2-1; TRBD2 matches at 7 bases. Germline lookup yields CDR1 LGHDT and CDR2 YNNKEL (reference sequence). The CDR3 is 14 amino acids. The V and J ends lost 3 bases and 7 bases, in that order; junction bases with no gene match: 6.

The chain employs TRBV5-4 and TRBJ1-3; maybe TRBD1 (5 bases). CDR1 and CDR2 from the germline V gene are SGHNT and YYREEE (reference sequence). The CDR3 runs 15 residues. V was cut by 4 bases and J by 0 bases, with 11 bases left in between. CDR3 in amino acids: CASSPDISSGNTIYF. CDR3 DNA: TGTGCCAGCAGCCCGGACATTAGCTCTGGAAACACCATATATTTT.

This chain uses TRBV6-5 with TRBJ2-1; a weak D match, TRBD1 (7 bases). Germline values: CDR1 MNHEY, CDR2 SVGAGI. The CDR3 covers 13 residues. With 6 bases removed from V and 8 bases from J, the gap between germline ends came to 14 bases. CDR3 region: CASSQTGRHEQFF. CDR3 coding DNA: TGTGCCAGCAGCCAGACAGGGAGGCATGAGCAGTTCTTC.

The chain combines TRBV5-4 with TRBJ2-7; maybe TRBD1 (6 bases). V shed 4 bases and J shed 5 bases, with 10 bases lying between them. The CDR3 runs to 12 residues. The germline V gene encodes CDR1 SGHNT and CDR2 YYREEE (reference sequence). CDR3 nucleotides: TGTGCCAGCAGCGACTCAGGGGACGAGCAGTACGTC. Its translation: CASSDSGDEQYV.

The rearrangement links TRBV19 to TRBJ2-4; 10 nucleotides align to TRBD2. Trimming removed 7 bases from V and 0 bases from J; junction bases left unmatched: 12. CDR1 and CDR2 from the germline V gene are LNHDA and SQIVND (reference sequence). The CDR3 is 18 amino acids. The CDR3 here is CASKKQASGGLAKNIQYF. In DNA form, the CDR3 reads TGTGCCAGTAAGAAACAGGCTAGCGGGGGACTAGCCAAAAACATTCAGTACTTC.

This clone showed up many times. The genes are TRBV27 and TRBJ1-1; TRBD1 aligns across 8 bases. Unmatched junction bases numbered 5, after V lost 6 bases and J lost 8 bases. The V gene's germline CDR1 is MNHEY and CDR2 SMNVEV (reference sequence). This CDR3 region has 12 residues. The CDR3 sequence is CASRLTGAEAFF. CDR3 in DNA: TGTGCCAGCAGGCTGACAGGGGCCGAAGCTTTCTTT.

The gene calls are TRBV27 and TRBJ2-2; TRBD2 agrees at 8 bases. The CDR3 runs to 16 residues. J was trimmed by 4 bases and V by 2 bases; bases with no gene match: 6. The V gene's germline CDR1 is MNHEY and CDR2 SMNVEV (reference sequence). CDR3 DNA: TGTGCCAGCAGTTTAGGTTTAGCGGGGCGCACCGGGGAGCTGTTTTTT. This encodes CASSLGLAGRTGELFF.

The chain links TRBV27 to TRBJ2-1; a possible D gene is TRBD2 (7 bases). Germline V gene data show CDR1 as MNHEY and CDR2 as SMNVEV (reference sequence). CDR3 size: 15 residues. V dropped 2 bases and J dropped 9 bases, with 17 bases sitting between them. The CDR3 sequence is CASSLRGGWAGEQFF. In DNA, the CDR3 is TGTGCCAGCAGTTTACGCGGGGGCTGGGCCGGTGAGCAGTTCTTC.

This chain links TRBV9 with TRBJ1-2, with 8 nucleotides matching TRBD1. The CDR3 loop spans 14 amino acids. Unmatched junction bases numbered 6, after V lost 0 bases and J lost 8 bases. The germline V gene has CDR1 SGDLS and CDR2 YYNGEE. The CDR3 region is CASSVGQGPLGYTF. In DNA form, the CDR3 reads TGTGCCAGCAGCGTAGGACAGGGGCCCCTGGGCTACACCTTC. Supplemented by reference TRBV9 and TRBJ1-2, the full variable domain reads DSGVTQTPKHLITATGQRVTLRCSPRSGDLSVYWYQQSLDQGLQFLIQYYNGEERAKGNILERFSAQQFPDLHSELNLSSLELGDSALYFCASSVGQGPLGYTFGSGTRLTVV.

The rearrangement links TRBV4-1 to TRBJ1-1; D gene ambiguous. There are 14 residues in the CDR3. Trimming took off 2 bases at V and 5 bases at J, with 12 bases between the two ends. Germline lookup yields CDR1 MGHRA and CDR2 YSYEKL. CDR3 coding DNA: TGCGCCAGCAGCCAAACCGGGGTTGGGACTGAAGCTTTCTTT. Its protein product is CASSQTGVGTEAFF.

This chain connects TRBV9 to TRBJ1-2; no reliable D call. Germline-derived CDR1 and CDR2 are SGDLS and YYNGEE. The CDR3 is made up of 15 amino acids. Deletions cut 4 bases from V and 7 bases from J, with 20 bases between. CDR3 coding DNA: TGTGCCAGCAGCCCAATACTGGAGGGAATTAGTGGCTACACCTTC. This translates into CASSPILEGISGYTF. The full variable domain, completed using reference TRBV9 and TRBJ1-2, is DSGVTQTPKHLITATGQRVTLRCSPRSGDLSVYWYQQSLDQGLQFLIQYYNGEERAKGNILERFSAQQFPDLHSELNLSSLELGDSALYFCASSPILEGISGYTFGSGTRLTVV.

V usage is TRBV9 and J usage is TRBJ2-1; D might be TRBD2 (7 bases). The germline V gene encodes CDR1 SGDLS and CDR2 YYNGEE. This CDR3 contains 16 residues. Deletions cut 0 bases from V and 10 bases from J, with 20 bases between. CDR3 coding DNA: TGTGCCAGCAGCGTAGGGGCGGGGGCCGCCTCCCAGGAGCAGTTCTTC. This encodes CASSVGAGAASQEQFF. The variable domain in full, with the rest retrieved from reference TRBV9 and TRBJ2-1, is DSGVTQTPKHLITATGQRVTLRCSPRSGDLSVYWYQQSLDQGLQFLIQYYNGEERAKGNILERFSAQQFPDLHSELNLSSLELGDSALYFCASSVGAGAASQEQFFGPGTRLTVL.

The genes are TRBV3-1 (or the pseudogene TRBV3-2) and TRBJ2-3; 7 bases map to TRBD2. Germline V CDR1 and CDR2: LGHDT, YNNKEL (reference sequence). Trimming at V came to 2 bases and at J to 2 bases, leaving 16 bases not matched to a gene. The CDR3 loop spans 19 amino acids. This chain's CDR3 is CASSQNGLDGREPTDTQYF. In DNA form, the CDR3 reads TGTGCCAGCAGCCAAAATGGATTGGATGGGCGGGAGCCCACAGATACGCAGTATTTT.

This chain links TRBV15 with TRBJ2-1; a possible D gene is TRBD1 (6 bases). The CDR3 covers 15 residues. Germline V gives CDR1 LNHNV, CDR2 YYDKDF (reference sequence). Trimming took off 5 bases at V and 5 bases at J, with 16 bases between the two ends. CDR3: CATSGGRETHNEQFF. Written as DNA, the CDR3 is TGTGCCACCAGCGGGGGCAGGGAAACCCACAATGAGCAGTTCTTC.

The chain recombines TRBV5-5 with TRBJ2-7; D not certain. Trimming left V 3 bases short and J 0 bases short, with 16 bases between. The germline CDR1 and CDR2 sequences are SGHKS and YYEKEE (reference sequence). This CDR3 has 16 residues. CDR3 sequence: CASSSPQPFGSYEQYF. CDR3 bases: TGTGCCAGCAGCTCACCACAGCCTTTCGGCTCCTACGAGCAGTACTTC.

V is TRBV4-1 and J is TRBJ2-1; TRBD1 is a possible D gene (6 bases). This CDR3 has 15 residues. The V gene's germline CDR1 is MGHRA and CDR2 YSYEKL. V shed 3 bases and J shed 0 bases, with 9 bases lying between them. CDR3: CASSQDSSSYNEQFF. CDR3 DNA sequence: TGCGCCAGCAGCCAGGACAGTAGCTCCTACAATGAGCAGTTCTTC.

The V and J genes are TRBV7-9 and TRBJ2-1; 7 bases are a match to TRBD1. V was clipped by 4 bases and J by 4 bases; unmatched bases: 13. The CDR3 has 17 residues. Germline assignment: CDR1 SEHNR and CDR2 FQNEAQ (reference sequence). As DNA, the CDR3 is TGTGCCAGCAGCTCCCCATATTCAGGGGGATCATACAATGAGCAGTTCTTC. Its protein product is CASSSPYSGGSYNEQFF.

The chain couples TRBV19 to TRBJ2-5; 13 bases agree with TRBD2. V lost 5 bases, J lost 12 bases, and 6 bases stayed unmatched. Germline lookup yields CDR1 LNHDA and CDR2 SQIVND (reference sequence). The CDR3 spans 13 residues. The CDR3 nucleotides read TGTGCCAGTAGTCCGGGACTAGCGGGGTTGAAGTACTTC. It codes for CASSPGLAGLKYF.

In this sample, this clone turned up many times. This chain connects TRBV12-3 or TRBV12-4 to TRBJ2-7; tentative D call: TRBD2 (6 bases). V was pared by 8 bases and J by 0 bases, with 11 bases between. The CDR3 is 13 amino acids. The CDR3 reads CASGAGLSYEQYV. The CDR3 coding sequence is TGTGCCAGCGGAGCGGGTCTCTCCTACGAGCAGTACGTC.

This clone was found once. The chain combines TRBV5-6 with TRBJ2-1; D may be TRBD1 (7 bases). The CDR3 spans 14 residues. V lost 1 base to trimming and J lost 6 bases, with 11 bases between them. CDR1 and CDR2 (germline): SGHDT, YYEEEE. CDR3 sequence (DNA): TGTGCCAGCAGCTTGTACAGGGGAGGCAATGAGCAGTTCTTC. Its protein is CASSLYRGGNEQFF.

This chain uses TRBV6-1 with TRBJ2-1; possible D gene TRBD1, 5 bases. The V gene lost 1 base and the J gene lost 7 bases, with 11 bases spanning the gap. CDR1 is MNHNS and CDR2 is SASEGT in the germline V gene. The CDR3 consists of 14 residues. The CDR3 loop is CASSEGQGRNEQFF. CDR3 bases: TGTGCCAGCAGTGAAGGGCAGGGAAGGAATGAGCAGTTCTTC.

The V gene is TRBV6-5, the J gene TRBJ2-4; TRBD2 is a possible D gene (6 bases). With 8 bases removed from V and 6 bases from J, the gap between germline ends came to 14 bases. Germline V gives CDR1 MNHEY, CDR2 SVGAGI. The CDR3 is 13 amino acids. In DNA form, the CDR3 reads TGTGCCAGCGGAAATAGCGGACTAAACATTCAGTACTTC. This encodes CASGNSGLNIQYF.

V and J are TRBV28 and TRBJ2-1, with D hard to call. V lost 8 bases and J lost 8, with 10 bases in between. Germline CDR1 reads MDHEN; CDR2 reads SYDVKM. The CDR3 has 11 amino acids. Here the CDR3 DNA reads TGTGCCAGCGGGCAGGTAGATGAGCAGTTCTTC. Translation: CASGQVDEQFF.

The rearrangement links TRBV10-2 to TRBJ2-1; the match to TRBD2 covers 11 bases. The CDR3 has 16 residues. V trimming: 4 bases; J trimming: 7 bases; junction bases outside the gene matches: 9. Germline loops: CDR1 WSHSY, CDR2 SAAADI. The DNA for the CDR3 is TGCGCCAGCAGTGTTGGGACTAGCGGATACTTAAATGAGCAGTTCTTC. It codes for CASSVGTSGYLNEQFF.

The chain recombines TRBV27 with TRBJ1-6; D remains ambiguous. The CDR3 sequence is 14 residues long. Germline V gene lookup returns CDR1 MNHEY and CDR2 SMNVEV (reference sequence). V was trimmed by 6 bases and J by 10 bases, leaving 16 bases between them. As DNA, the CDR3 is TGTGCCAGCAGCTATACGGGAAAGAACTCACCCCTCCACTTT. Its translation is CASSYTGKNSPLHF.

The chain carries TRBV28 and TRBJ2-3, with 7 bases lining up with TRBD1. This CDR3 has 14 residues. Germline V gives CDR1 MDHEN, CDR2 SYDVKM. The junction had 7 bases not matched to a gene; V was cut back by 5 bases and J by 5 bases. CDR3 amino acids: CASSPGQAGDTQYF. The CDR3 bases are TGTGCCAGCAGTCCCGGACAGGCCGGAGATACGCAGTATTTT.

The chain couples TRBV6-5 to TRBJ1-4, with D unresolved. Trimming shortened V by 7 bases and J by 8 bases, and 17 bases separated the two germline ends. Germline CDR1 MNHEY, CDR2 SVGAGI. The CDR3 has 14 residues. This chain's CDR3 is CASTNPRSLEKLFF. The CDR3 DNA is TGTGCCAGCACCAACCCTCGGAGCCTCGAAAAACTGTTTTTT.

The table lists this clone with a few counts. J is TRBJ1-1 and V is TRBV30, with no clear D. This CDR3 region has 15 residues. Germline V gene sequence: CDR1 GTSNPN, CDR2 SVGIG (reference sequence). Trimming stripped 4 bases from V and 1 base from J, with 16 bases between. CDR3 in amino acids: CAWTTHQTGNTEAFF. The CDR3 DNA follows: TGTGCCTGGACCACCCACCAAACGGGGAACACTGAAGCTTTCTTT.

This chain joins TRBV5-1 and TRBJ2-7, with a possible D match to TRBD1 (6 bases). Germline V gene lookup returns CDR1 SGHRS and CDR2 YFSETQ. The CDR3 consists of 14 residues. V was cut by 7 bases and J by 0 bases, with 14 bases left in between. CDR3 amino acids: CASANLQGSYEQYF. The DNA of the CDR3 is TGCGCCAGCGCCAACCTACAGGGCTCCTACGAGCAGTACTTC.

This chain uses TRBV1 with TRBJ2-1; the table's D call TRBD2 went unverified against the DNA. TRBV1 is shown as a pseudogene. The CDR3 runs to 15 residues. The CDR3, as DNA: TGCACCAGCAGCCAAGCTGACTGGGGGGAGAATGAGCAGTTCTTC. Translation: CTSSQADWGENEQFF.

The CDR3 nucleotides are TGTGCCAGCAGCTTACTGATCGCAGGGTCTGGAAACACCATATATTTT. This sequence encodes CASSLLIAGSGNTIYF. This chain links TRBV7-8 with TRBJ1-3; TRBD1 might be the D (5 bases). Germline V gene lookup returns CDR1 SGHVS and CDR2 FQNEAQ. V shed 2 bases and J shed 1 base, with 12 bases lying between them. This CDR3 contains 16 residues.